These T cell receptor beta chains were read from a single sample in a study of post-analysis software for immune sequencing data. TCRdb used MiXCR to reprocess the PCR reads, holding one entry per CDR3 protein. Among about 260,000 distinct CDR3 sequences listed, 35% to 45% were seen once. The source material was blood. Receptor source: a girl aged 5-17 years with multiple sclerosis. Each CDR3 is given with its conserved first and last residue. The D gene is left open where the match is weak. Only some rows state a clone size, as once, few, many or a class for expanded clones.

TGCAGTGCTAGAGATTCAGGACTAGCGGGAGCAGGCTCCTACAATGAGCAGTTCTTC	CSARDSGLAGAGSYNEQFF	TRBD2	TRBJ2-1	TRBV20-1	.
TGTGCCAGCAGCTTAAAGCGGGAGGGTGGGAATGAGCAGTTCTTC	CASSLKREGGNEQFF	TRBD2	TRBJ2-1	TRBV7-2	many
TGCGCCAGCAGCCTTGAAGATAGCTCTGGAAACACCATATATTTT	CASSLEDSSGNTIYF	.	TRBJ1-3	TRBV4-1	.
TGTGCCAGCAGTCGCTCGATATTCGCCTTCGAGCAGTACTTC	CASSRSIFAFEQYF	.	TRBJ2-7	TRBV28	.
TGTGCCAGCAGTGACGGGTTCTCTGGAAACACCATATATTTT	CASSDGFSGNTIYF	.	TRBJ1-3	TRBV6-1	.
TGTGCCAGCAGCTTCCTAGCCTCGGGACAGGGCGAGCAGTACTTC	CASSFLASGQGEQYF	TRBD1	TRBJ2-7	TRBV7-2	many
TGCAGTGCTAGAGCGACAGTGACCGGCAATCAGCCCCAGCATTTT	CSARATVTGNQPQHF	.	TRBJ1-5	TRBV20-1	few
TGTGCCAGCACTGGGGGAGGGAGGGACATTCAGTACTTC	CASTGGGRDIQYF	TRBD2	TRBJ2-4	TRBV28	many
TGTGCTAGTGGTTTGACGACAGGGAACACCGGGGAGCTGTTTTTT	CASGLTTGNTGELFF	.	TRBJ2-2	TRBV12-5	.
TGCAGCGTCGCGGGGCCCGCGGGGGCCAAAAACATTCAGTACTTC	CSVAGPAGAKNIQYF	.	TRBJ2-4	TRBV29-1	many
TGTGCCATCAGTGGCGGGTCGGCTCGTGGACTGTTTTTT	CAISGGSARGLFF	.	TRBJ1-4	TRBV10-3	.
TGCAGCGCCGCAACTAGCGGGGGTATAAGATCAGATACGCAGTATTTT	CSAATSGGIRSDTQYF	TRBD2	TRBJ2-3	TRBV29-1	many
TGCAGCGTTGCGAACCGACTGGCGCACAGTGAGCAGTTCTTC	CSVANRLAHSEQFF	.	TRBJ2-1	TRBV29-1	.
TGTGCCAGCAGTTTGGGGCTCGAGGGGGGCTACACCTTC	CASSLGLEGGYTF	.	TRBJ1-2	TRBV12-3/TRBV12-4	many
TGTGCCAGCACCTCACGCCTAGGAGGTAGCGGGGGGGTCCATGAGCAGTACTTC	CASTSRLGGSGGVHEQYF	TRBD2	TRBJ2-5	TRBV11-2	.
TGTGCCAGCAGTTACGCAGGGAGGGGTACTGAAGCTTTCTTT	CASSYAGRGTEAFF	.	TRBJ1-1	TRBV6-5	.
TGTGCCAGCAGTAGGGCATGGAACGAGCATGGCTACACCTTC	CASSRAWNEHGYTF	.	TRBJ1-2	TRBV28	few
TGTGCCAGCAGTTTTACAGGACTAGCGGGAGTCTACGAGCAGTACTTC	CASSFTGLAGVYEQYF	TRBD2	TRBJ2-7	TRBV28	.
TGCAGCGTCCCCACGGGTGGGGAAACTGAAGCTTTCTTT	CSVPTGGETEAFF	.	TRBJ1-1	TRBV29-1	many
TGTGCCAGCAGTTTAATCGGGGGGACCGAGCAGTACTTC	CASSLIGGTEQYF	TRBD2	TRBJ2-7	TRBV28	few
TGTGCCAGCAGCTTAGGGCCCCCGAGCTCCTACAATGAGCAGTTCTTC	CASSLGPPSSYNEQFF	.	TRBJ2-1	TRBV7-6	.
TGTGCCAGCATTTTTAACCACGATACGCAGTATTTT	CASIFNHDTQYF	.	TRBJ2-3	TRBV7-2	many
TGTGCCAGCCACGGTTACTACGAGCAGTACTTC	CASHGYYEQYF	.	TRBJ2-7	TRBV6-1	many
TGCGCCAGCAGCTTGAGTAGCGGGATTTACAATGAGCAGTTCTTC	CASSLSSGIYNEQFF	TRBD2	TRBJ2-1	TRBV5-1	.
TGTGCCAGCTCAGAGTGGATTTCCACAAATGAGCAGTTCTTC	CASSEWISTNEQFF	.	TRBJ2-1	TRBV7-2	.
TGTGCCAGCAGCTTGAGACAGCTCTATGGCTACACCTTC	CASSLRQLYGYTF	.	TRBJ1-2	TRBV5-6	.
TGTGCCACCAGTGACACCCGAGGAGTCTCTGGAAACACCATATATTTT	CATSDTRGVSGNTIYF	.	TRBJ1-3	TRBV24-1	.
TGCGCCAGCAGCTTGGTTAGCGGGAGCACAGATACGCAGTATTTT	CASSLVSGSTDTQYF	TRBD2	TRBJ2-3	TRBV5-1	many
TGTGCCAGCAGCTTATCGCCCCCCGGGGTGGGCAATCAGCCCCAGCATTTT	CASSLSPPGVGNQPQHF	.	TRBJ1-5	TRBV7-6	.
TGTGCCAGCACCTTGGGGTGGAGAGACACAGATACGCAGTATTTT	CASTLGWRDTDTQYF	.	TRBJ2-3	TRBV5-6	many
TGCGCCAGCAGCTTGGTAGGGGTAGGCAATGAGCAGTTCTTC	CASSLVGVGNEQFF	.	TRBJ2-1	TRBV5-1	many
TGCGCCAGCAAGGCGGCCCAGAGATCAAATGAGCAGTTCTTC	CASKAAQRSNEQFF	.	TRBJ2-1	TRBV4-1	many
TGCAGTGCTACCCTCCCGGACAGGTCCTACAATGAGCAGTTCTTC	CSATLPDRSYNEQFF	TRBD1	TRBJ2-1	TRBV20-1	many